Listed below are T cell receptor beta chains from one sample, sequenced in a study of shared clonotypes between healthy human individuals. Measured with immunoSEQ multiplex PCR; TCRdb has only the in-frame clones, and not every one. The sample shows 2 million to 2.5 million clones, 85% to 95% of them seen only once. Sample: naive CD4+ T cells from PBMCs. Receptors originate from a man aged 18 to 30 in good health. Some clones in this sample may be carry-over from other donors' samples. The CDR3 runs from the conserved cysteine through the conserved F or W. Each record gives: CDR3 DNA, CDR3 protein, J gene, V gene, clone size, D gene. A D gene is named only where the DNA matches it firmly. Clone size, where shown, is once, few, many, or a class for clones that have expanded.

TGTGCCAGCTCACCGGGTGTGTTTAGGACAGACGTCGGGCCTGAAGCTTTCTTT CASSPGVFRTDVGPEAFF TRBJ1-1 TRBV18 NA NA
TGTGCCAGCAGCCTGCTCGGGACCGCCAAAAACATTCAGTACTTC CASSLLGTAKNIQYF TRBJ2-4 TRBV4-2 NA NA
TGCGCCAGCAGCTTGGGGACGTCATCCTACGAGCAGTACTTC CASSLGTSSYEQYF TRBJ2-7 TRBV5-1 NA NA
TGTGCCAGCTCACGACCGGGACTAGCGGGAGATGAGCAGTTCTTC CASSRPGLAGDEQFF TRBJ2-1 TRBV18 NA TRBD2
TGTGCCAGCAGTTTTGTCCAGGGGGCAGATACGCAGTATTTT CASSFVQGADTQYF TRBJ2-3 TRBV28 NA TRBD1
TGCGCCAGCAGTTTGGACAGGGGAGTTATTTTAGTTTCCAAAAACATTCAGTACTTC CASSLDRGVILVSKNIQYF TRBJ2-4 TRBV10-2 once TRBD1
TGTGCCAGCAGCATCGGCGGGAGCTGGGACACTGAAGCTTTCTTT CASSIGGSWDTEAFF TRBJ1-1 TRBV5-4 NA NA
TGTGCCAGCAGCTTAGTGCCCGGATGGGGCTACACCTTC CASSLVPGWGYTF TRBJ1-2 TRBV7-9 NA NA
TGTGCCAGCAGCCCCTATGTGTATGGGGCGTACACAGATACGCAGTATTTT CASSPYVYGAYTDTQYF TRBJ2-3 TRBV7-3 NA NA
TGCGCCAGCAGCCAAGATCAGCGGGAGAGACCCTACGAGCAGTACTTC CASSQDQRERPYEQYF TRBJ2-7 TRBV4-1 NA TRBD2
TGTGCCAGCACCCCCTCTGGGGAAAAACTGTTTTTT CASTPSGEKLFF TRBJ1-4 TRBV28 NA NA
TGTGCCAGCAGCTTGTGGGGGGCAGGTCAGCCCCAGCATTTT CASSLWGAGQPQHF TRBJ1-5 TRBV5-8 NA NA
TGTGCCAGCACCCCGGTGGTGGTCTCTGAAGCTTTCTTT CASTPVVVSEAFF TRBJ1-1 TRBV2 NA NA
TGTGCCAGCAGCTTTCTGACTAGCACAGATACGCAGTATTTT CASSFLTSTDTQYF TRBJ2-3 TRBV5-6 NA NA
TGCGCCAGCAGCTTGGCGGCAGGACTTAATGAAAAACTGTTTTTT CASSLAAGLNEKLFF TRBJ1-4 TRBV5-1 once NA
TGTGCCAGCAGCGTAACGTCCGACAATGAGCAGTTCTTC CASSVTSDNEQFF TRBJ2-1 TRBV9 NA NA
TGTGCCAGCAGTCCCCGGGGAGGGGTCTACGAGCAGTACTTC CASSPRGGVYEQYF TRBJ2-7 TRBV27 NA TRBD2
TGTGCCAGCACCGCGGGGGAGAACACTGAAGCTTTCTTT CASTAGENTEAFF TRBJ1-1 TRBV7-9 NA NA
TGTGCCAGCAGTCTCTTCGGGGTCTCTGGAAACACCATATATTTT CASSLFGVSGNTIYF TRBJ1-3 TRBV27 NA NA
TGCGCCAGCAGCCCAGGACTAGCGGGAGGAGATACGCAGTATTTT CASSPGLAGGDTQYF TRBJ2-3 TRBV5-1 NA TRBD2
TGTGCCACCCTCGATACAGGGAATTACCACGAGCAGTACTTC CATLDTGNYHEQYF TRBJ2-7 TRBV6-5 NA NA
TGTGCCAACCAGGGACAGGGCGGTCGGAACACTGAAGCTTTCTTT CANQGQGGRNTEAFF TRBJ1-1 TRBV10-3 NA TRBD1
TGTGCCAGCAGCTTGGCCTTTTCGGGGCGCACAGATACGCAGTATTTT CASSLAFSGRTDTQYF TRBJ2-3 TRBV5-8 NA NA
TGTGCCAGCAGCCCCCGACAGGGCACTCAAGAGACCCAGTACTTC CASSPRQGTQETQYF TRBJ2-5 TRBV7-3 NA TRBD1
TGTGCCAGCAGCTTAGTTTTGACAGGGATAGGCTCACCCCTCCACTTT CASSLVLTGIGSPLHF TRBJ1-6 TRBV11-2 NA TRBD1
TGTGCCACCAGCAGAGATCTTCGGGAAGGAGAGACCCAGTACTTC CATSRDLREGETQYF TRBJ2-5 TRBV15 NA NA
TGTGCCAGCAGTCAACCGGCGACTAGCGGGGTTGTTGGGGCTGAGGGCCAGTACTTC CASSQPATSGVVGAEGQYF TRBJ2-5 TRBV7-9 once TRBD2
TGTGCCAGCAGAAAAGAGACAGGGGGTTCCTACGAGCAGTACTTC CASRKETGGSYEQYF TRBJ2-7 TRBV6-1 NA TRBD1
TGTGCCAGCAGGACCAACACTGAAGCTTTCTTT CASRTNTEAFF TRBJ1-1 TRBV6-5 few NA
TGTGCCACCAGCAGGACAGGGCCTGATCACGAGCAGTACTTC CATSRTGPDHEQYF TRBJ2-7 TRBV15 NA TRBD1
TGTGCCAGTAGTGCCTACATAGGTAACTATGGCTACACCTTC CASSAYIGNYGYTF TRBJ1-2 TRBV19 NA NA
TGTGCCAGCAGCTCCCGTCGAGATGAGCAGTACTTC CASSSRRDEQYF TRBJ2-7 TRBV5-6 NA NA
TGTGCCAGCAGCTTAGTTACCTTAGACAGGACGTCCATGAACACTGAAGCTTTCTTT CASSLVTLDRTSMNTEAFF TRBJ1-1 TRBV7-9 NA NA
TGTGCCAGCACCAAACTAGAGCCCCTTCTCGGGGAGCTGTTTTTT CASTKLEPLLGELFF TRBJ2-2 TRBV6-1 NA NA
TGCAGCGTCTCAATGGTAGCGGGAGTAGAGACCCAGTACTTC CSVSMVAGVETQYF TRBJ2-5 TRBV29-1 NA TRBD2
TGTGCCAGCAAAGAAAGGGGGCAGACTAATGAAAAACTGTTTTTT CASKERGQTNEKLFF TRBJ1-4 TRBV6-1 NA TRBD1
TGCGCCAGCCGAAGGGGACAACAAAAATACAATGAGCAGTTCTTC CASRRGQQKYNEQFF TRBJ2-1 TRBV10-1 once NA
TGTGCCTCCACCGGTTGGTCCCAAGAGACCCAGTACTTC CASTGWSQETQYF TRBJ2-5 TRBV30 NA NA
TGCGCCAGCAGCGGGGACACCTACTCCTACGAGCAGTACTTC CASSGDTYSYEQYF TRBJ2-7 TRBV5-1 once NA
TGTGCCTGGGGACAGTCCTACGAGCAGTACTTC CAWGQSYEQYF TRBJ2-7 TRBV30 NA NA
TGCGCCAGCAACAACCTAGCGGGATCCTACAATGAGCAGTTCTTC CASNNLAGSYNEQFF TRBJ2-1 TRBV5-1 NA TRBD2
TGTGCCAGCAGCGATACCGGGACAGGGTGCGATGAGCAGTTCTTC CASSDTGTGCDEQFF TRBJ2-1 TRBV21-1 NA NA
TGCAGCGTTGATAGCCGGCAGCCCGGGGAGCTGTTTTTT CSVDSRQPGELFF TRBJ2-2 TRBV29-1 NA NA
TGTGCCAGCAGTGAAATACAGGGATTGGGCAATCAGCCCCAGCATTTT CASSEIQGLGNQPQHF TRBJ1-5 TRBV6-1 NA NA
TGTGCCAGCAGCTTGGAGCGGAGACCGTCGGGCGAGCAGTACTTC CASSLERRPSGEQYF TRBJ2-7 TRBV5-6 NA NA
TGTGCCAGCAGTCCCCCCTTTGGCGATGGGGGGCACAATGAGCAGTTCTTC CASSPPFGDGGHNEQFF TRBJ2-1 TRBV27 NA NA
TGTGCCAGCAGCCAAAGCGGGAGTTTTGGTAATGAGCAGTTCTTC CASSQSGSFGNEQFF TRBJ2-1 TRBV4-2 NA TRBD2
TGTGCCAGCAGCTTATTAGGGCCCCACAATGAGCAGTTCTTC CASSLLGPHNEQFF TRBJ2-1 TRBV7-2 NA NA
TGTGCCAGCAGTGTTCTGGCGAACACTGAAGCTTTCTTT CASSVLANTEAFF TRBJ1-1 TRBV2 NA NA
TGTGCCAGCAGTGAAGCGGGGGGGCGGGGAACTGAAGCTTTCTTT CASSEAGGRGTEAFF TRBJ1-1 TRBV6-1 NA NA
TGTGCCAGCAGCCAAAAGCTGGGCTCCTACAATGAGCAGTTCTTC CASSQKLGSYNEQFF TRBJ2-1 TRBV7-9 NA NA
TGTGCCAGCAGCTTAACCCTCCGGGGAGGGACTGAAGCTTTCTTT CASSLTLRGGTEAFF TRBJ1-1 TRBV11-2 NA NA
TGTGCCAGCAGTTTATCAGGGGTCATAAAGCCCCAGCATTTT CASSLSGVIKPQHF TRBJ1-5 TRBV28 NA NA
TGTGCCAGCAGTGTGGGGGACCAGTCCTACGAGCAGTACTTC CASSVGDQSYEQYF TRBJ2-7 TRBV27 NA NA
TGTGCCAGCAGCTGGCGGAACGAGGGACCAAATGAAAAACTGTTTTTT CASSWRNEGPNEKLFF TRBJ1-4 TRBV5-6 NA NA
TGTGCCAGCAGCGTAGGGGCTGGGGGTGGCTACACCTTC CASSVGAGGGYTF TRBJ1-2 TRBV9 once NA
TGTGCCAGCAGCGCCGCGGGATCCTACAATGAGCAGTTCTTC CASSAAGSYNEQFF TRBJ2-1 TRBV9 NA NA